These T cell receptor beta chains were read from a single sample in a study of control samples from healthy donors and cancer patients. The data were produced by immunoSEQ multiplex PCR, yet TCRdb's version contains in-frame clones alone and is incomplete. The data hold about 70,000 clones, with 75% to 90% observed a single time. Sequenced input: blood. These receptors were obtained from a man aged 50-59 years in good health. Each CDR3 is given with its conserved first and last residue. Each record gives: V gene, D gene, clone size, J gene, CDR3 length, CDR3 protein, CDR3 DNA. D genes are given only for firm matches. Size tells how often a clone was seen (once, few, many) or the class of an expanded clone, and some rows leave it out.

v_gene: TRBV18
d_gene: NA
abundance: NA
j_gene: TRBJ1-5
len: 12
CDR3aa: CASSDPNQPQHF
CDR3nt: TGTGCCAGCTCAGACCCTAATCAGCCCCAGCATTTT

v_gene: TRBV5-6
d_gene: TRBD1
abundance: NA
j_gene: TRBJ2-2
len: 17
CDR3aa: CASSGGQARWDTGELFF
CDR3nt: TGTGCCAGCAGCGGGGGACAGGCCAGGTGGGACACCGGGGAGCTGTTTTTT

v_gene: TRBV11-2
d_gene: TRBD1
abundance: NA
j_gene: TRBJ1-5
len: 16
CDR3aa: CASSSSRDRSLQPQHF
CDR3nt: TGTGCCAGCAGCTCGTCCCGGGACAGGTCTCTCCAGCCCCAGCATTTT

v_gene: TRBV29-1
d_gene: NA
abundance: once
j_gene: TRBJ2-4
len: 13
CDR3aa: CSVWVSVKNIQYF
CDR3nt: TGCAGCGTTTGGGTCAGTGTCAAAAACATTCAGTACTTC

v_gene: TRBV5-1
d_gene: TRBD1
abundance: NA
j_gene: TRBJ1-1
len: 12
CDR3aa: CASSPETGEAFF
CDR3nt: TGCGCCAGCAGCCCGGAGACAGGGGAAGCTTTCTTT

v_gene: TRBV5-5
d_gene: NA
abundance: NA
j_gene: TRBJ2-7
len: 14
CDR3aa: CASRSEWASYEQYF
CDR3nt: TGTGCCAGCAGAAGTGAGTGGGCCTCCTACGAGCAGTACTTC

v_gene: TRBV6-4
d_gene: NA
abundance: NA
j_gene: TRBJ1-5
len: 15
CDR3aa: CASTSPYRVPRPQHF
CDR3nt: TGTGCCAGCACTTCCCCGTACAGGGTCCCGAGGCCCCAGCATTTT

v_gene: TRBV5-1
d_gene: NA
abundance: NA
j_gene: TRBJ1-1
len: 13
CDR3aa: CASSANRATEAFF
CDR3nt: TGCGCCAGCAGCGCCAACAGGGCTACTGAAGCTTTCTTT

v_gene: TRBV6-2/TRBV6-3
d_gene: NA
abundance: NA
j_gene: TRBJ2-3
len: 17
CDR3aa: CASSLGLGLFNTDTQYF
CDR3nt: TGTGCCAGCAGCCTTGGCTTGGGACTCTTCAACACAGATACGCAGTATTTT

v_gene: TRBV7-9
d_gene: NA
abundance: NA
j_gene: TRBJ2-2
len: 12
CDR3aa: CASSLQNGELFF
CDR3nt: TGTGCCAGCAGCTTACAAAACGGGGAGCTGTTTTTT

v_gene: TRBV9
d_gene: NA
abundance: few
j_gene: TRBJ2-7
len: 14
CDR3aa: CASSVGVGGREQYF
CDR3nt: TGTGCCAGCAGCGTGGGGGTTGGGGGACGCGAGCAGTACTTC

v_gene: TRBV5-1
d_gene: TRBD2
abundance: NA
j_gene: TRBJ2-1
len: 16
CDR3aa: CASSGLAGMAYNEQFF
CDR3nt: TGCGCCAGCAGCGGATTAGCGGGAATGGCCTACAATGAGCAGTTCTTC

v_gene: TRBV27
d_gene: TRBD2
abundance: NA
j_gene: TRBJ2-1
len: 14
CDR3aa: CASSAGGPYNEQFF
CDR3nt: TGTGCCAGCAGTGCGGGGGGCCCCTACAATGAGCAGTTCTTC

v_gene: TRBV25-1
d_gene: NA
abundance: NA
j_gene: TRBJ1-5
len: 13
CDR3aa: CASSEYTDQPQHF
CDR3nt: TGTGCCAGCAGTGAATATACGGATCAGCCCCAGCATTTT

v_gene: TRBV9
d_gene: TRBD1
abundance: once
j_gene: TRBJ1-6
len: 15
CDR3aa: CASSSRTGGSSPLHF
CDR3nt: TGTGCCAGCAGCTCTCGGACAGGGGGTAGTTCACCCCTCCACTTT

v_gene: TRBV18
d_gene: NA
abundance: NA
j_gene: TRBJ2-3
len: 14
CDR3aa: CASSPRVASDTQYF
CDR3nt: TGTGCCAGCTCACCACGGGTAGCCTCAGATACGCAGTATTTT

v_gene: TRBV9
d_gene: NA
abundance: NA
j_gene: TRBJ1-2
len: 18
CDR3aa: CASSVEISSDGRVYGYTF
CDR3nt: TGTGCCAGCAGCGTAGAGATTTCTTCCGATGGCAGGGTTTATGGCTACACCTTC

v_gene: TRBV21-1
d_gene: NA
abundance: NA
j_gene: TRBJ2-5
len: 15
CDR3aa: CARARDRGGSETQYF
CDR3nt: TGTGCCAGGGCCCGGGACAGGGGAGGATCTGAGACCCAGTACTTC

v_gene: TRBV20-1
d_gene: NA
abundance: NA
j_gene: TRBJ2-2
len: 11
CDR3aa: CSALVASELFF
CDR3nt: TGCAGTGCTCTAGTGGCATCCGAGCTGTTTTTT

v_gene: TRBV9
d_gene: TRBD1
abundance: NA
j_gene: TRBJ1-2
len: 14
CDR3aa: CASSGTGGYYGYTF
CDR3nt: TGTGCCAGCAGCGGGACAGGGGGCTACTATGGCTACACCTTC

v_gene: TRBV30
d_gene: NA
abundance: NA
j_gene: TRBJ2-4
len: 13
CDR3aa: CAWNPGAKNIQYF
CDR3nt: TGTGCCTGGAATCCAGGCGCCAAAAACATTCAGTACTTC

v_gene: TRBV29-1
d_gene: NA
abundance: NA
j_gene: TRBJ2-7
len: 12
CDR3aa: CSVSQGTYEQYF
CDR3nt: TGCAGCGTCAGCCAGGGAACCTACGAGCAGTACTTC

v_gene: TRBV6-6
d_gene: NA
abundance: NA
j_gene: TRBJ1-2
len: 15
CDR3aa: CASTKTGGSDYGYTF
CDR3nt: TGTGCCAGCACTAAAACCGGGGGTTCGGACTATGGCTACACCTTC

v_gene: TRBV28
d_gene: NA
abundance: few
j_gene: TRBJ2-2
len: 16
CDR3aa: CASSLAGAGNTGELFF
CDR3nt: TGTGCCAGCAGTTTGGCGGGGGCTGGGAACACCGGGGAGCTGTTTTTT

v_gene: TRBV3-1/TRBV3-2
d_gene: NA
abundance: NA
j_gene: TRBJ2-1
len: 14
CDR3aa: CASSQGWKYNEQFF
CDR3nt: TGTGCCAGCAGCCAAGGTTGGAAGTACAATGAGCAGTTCTTC

v_gene: TRBV7-3
d_gene: NA
abundance: NA
j_gene: TRBJ1-3
len: 17
CDR3aa: CASSLTGPLAAGNTIYF
CDR3nt: TGTGCCAGCAGCCTCACCGGGCCCTTAGCCGCTGGAAACACCATATATTTT

v_gene: TRBV5-1
d_gene: NA
abundance: NA
j_gene: TRBJ1-1
len: 13
CDR3aa: CASRSAGEIEAFF
CDR3nt: TGCGCCAGCAGGTCGGCGGGGGAGATTGAAGCTTTCTTT

v_gene: TRBV27
d_gene: NA
abundance: NA
j_gene: TRBJ2-7
len: 12
CDR3aa: CASSPQGGEQYF
CDR3nt: TGTGCCAGCAGTCCCCAGGGTGGCGAGCAGTACTTC

v_gene: TRBV7-3
d_gene: TRBD1
abundance: NA
j_gene: TRBJ1-5
len: 15
CDR3aa: CASSFDRGNNQPQHF
CDR3nt: TGTGCCAGCAGCTTCGACAGGGGGAACAATCAGCCCCAGCATTTT

v_gene: TRBV28
d_gene: NA
abundance: NA
j_gene: TRBJ1-3
len: 12
CDR3aa: CASSFTGNTIYF
CDR3nt: TGTGCCAGCAGTTTTACTGGAAACACCATATATTTT

v_gene: TRBV7-6
d_gene: TRBD2
abundance: NA
j_gene: TRBJ2-7
len: 15
CDR3aa: CASSLAGRETEEQYF
CDR3nt: TGTGCCAGCAGCTTAGCGGGGAGGGAGACAGAGGAGCAGTACTTC

v_gene: TRBV10-1
d_gene: TRBD1
abundance: NA
j_gene: TRBJ1-1
len: 13
CDR3aa: CASRGQGATEAFF
CDR3nt: TGCGCCAGCAGAGGACAGGGGGCTACTGAAGCTTTCTTT

v_gene: TRBV13
d_gene: TRBD1
abundance: NA
j_gene: TRBJ2-7
len: 15
CDR3aa: CASSSRDSAYYEQYF
CDR3nt: TGTGCCAGCAGCTCCCGGGACAGCGCTTACTACGAGCAGTACTTC

v_gene: TRBV7-9
d_gene: NA
abundance: NA
j_gene: TRBJ2-1
len: 10
CDR3aa: CASSALEQFF
CDR3nt: TGTGCCAGCAGCGCACTTGAGCAGTTCTTC

v_gene: TRBV19
d_gene: TRBD1
abundance: NA
j_gene: TRBJ2-1
len: 15
CDR3aa: CASSMDRGSYNEQFF
CDR3nt: TGTGCCAGTAGTATGGACAGGGGCTCCTACAATGAGCAGTTCTTC

v_gene: TRBV2
d_gene: NA
abundance: NA
j_gene: TRBJ2-7
len: 11
CDR3aa: CASSVRDEQYF
CDR3nt: TGTGCCAGCAGTGTACGGGACGAGCAGTACTTC

v_gene: TRBV6-2/TRBV6-3
d_gene: TRBD2
abundance: NA
j_gene: TRBJ2-7
len: 12
CDR3aa: CASSLAGYEQYF
CDR3nt: TGTGCCAGCAGCCTAGCGGGCTACGAGCAGTACTTC